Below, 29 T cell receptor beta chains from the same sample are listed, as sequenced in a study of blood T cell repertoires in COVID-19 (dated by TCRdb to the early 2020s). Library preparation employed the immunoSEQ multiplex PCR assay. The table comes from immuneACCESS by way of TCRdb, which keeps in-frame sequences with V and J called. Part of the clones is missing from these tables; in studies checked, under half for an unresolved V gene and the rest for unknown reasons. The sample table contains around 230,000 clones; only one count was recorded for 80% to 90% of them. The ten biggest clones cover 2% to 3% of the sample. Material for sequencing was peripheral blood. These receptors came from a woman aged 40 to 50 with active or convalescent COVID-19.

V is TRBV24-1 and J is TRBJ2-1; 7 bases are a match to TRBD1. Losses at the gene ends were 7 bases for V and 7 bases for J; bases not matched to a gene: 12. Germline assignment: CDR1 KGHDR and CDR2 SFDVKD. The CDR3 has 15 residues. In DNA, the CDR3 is TGTGCCACCAGCGGATCGGGGCAGGGGGTGAATGAGCAGTTCTTC. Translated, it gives CATSGSGQGVNEQFF.

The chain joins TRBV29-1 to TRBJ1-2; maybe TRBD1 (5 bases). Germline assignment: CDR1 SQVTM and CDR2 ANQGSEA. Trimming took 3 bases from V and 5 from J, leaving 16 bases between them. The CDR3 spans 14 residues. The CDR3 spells CSVDVPGERYGYTF. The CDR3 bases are TGCAGCGTTGACGTCCCGGGGGAGCGATATGGCTACACCTTC.

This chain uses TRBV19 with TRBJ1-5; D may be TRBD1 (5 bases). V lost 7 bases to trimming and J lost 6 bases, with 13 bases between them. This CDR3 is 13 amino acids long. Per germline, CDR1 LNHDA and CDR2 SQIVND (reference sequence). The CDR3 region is CASTYGGFQPQHF. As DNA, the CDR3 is TGTGCCAGTACCTATGGGGGGTTTCAGCCCCAGCATTTT.

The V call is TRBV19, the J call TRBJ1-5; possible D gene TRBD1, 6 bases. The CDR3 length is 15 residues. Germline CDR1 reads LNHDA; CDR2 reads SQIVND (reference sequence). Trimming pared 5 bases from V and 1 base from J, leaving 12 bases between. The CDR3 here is CASSDRTFSNQPQHF. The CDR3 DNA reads TGTGCCAGTAGTGACAGGACCTTCAGCAATCAGCCCCAGCATTTT.

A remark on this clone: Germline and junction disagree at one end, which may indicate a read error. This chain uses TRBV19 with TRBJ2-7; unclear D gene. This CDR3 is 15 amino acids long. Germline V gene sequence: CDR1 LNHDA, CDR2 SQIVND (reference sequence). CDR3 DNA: TGTGCCAGTAGTCTAGACGGGTTGAGCTCCTACGAGCAGTACTTC. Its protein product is CASSLDGLSSYEQYF.

The CDR3 sequence: CASSQVPAGGGDTQYF. As DNA, the CDR3 is TGCGCCAGCAGCCAAGTTCCAGCGGGAGGCGGAGATACGCAGTATTTT. The V call is TRBV4-1, the J call TRBJ2-3, with TRBD2 identical over 9 bases. V lost 1 base, J lost 5 bases, and 7 bases stayed unmatched. The germline CDR1 and CDR2 sequences are MGHRA and YSYEKL. The CDR3 sequence is 16 residues long.

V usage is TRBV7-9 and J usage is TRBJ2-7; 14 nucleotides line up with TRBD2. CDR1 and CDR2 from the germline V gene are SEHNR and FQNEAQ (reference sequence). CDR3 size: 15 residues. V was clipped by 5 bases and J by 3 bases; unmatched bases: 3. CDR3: CASSLGLAGDYEQYF. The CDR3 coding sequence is TGTGCCAGCAGCCTGGGACTAGCGGGAGACTACGAGCAGTACTTC.

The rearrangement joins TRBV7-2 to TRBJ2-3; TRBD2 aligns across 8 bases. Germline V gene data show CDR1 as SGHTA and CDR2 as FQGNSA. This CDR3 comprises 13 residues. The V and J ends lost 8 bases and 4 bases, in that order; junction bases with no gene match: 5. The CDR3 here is CASGAGGSDTQYF. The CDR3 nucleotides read TGTGCCAGCGGGGCGGGAGGCTCAGATACGCAGTATTTT.

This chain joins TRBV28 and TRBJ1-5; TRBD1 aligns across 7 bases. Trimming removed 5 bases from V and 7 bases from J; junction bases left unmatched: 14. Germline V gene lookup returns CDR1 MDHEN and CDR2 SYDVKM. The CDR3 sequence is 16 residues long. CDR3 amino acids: CASSPSVRGSGQPQHF. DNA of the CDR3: TGTGCCAGCAGTCCCTCCGTCAGGGGGTCAGGACAGCCCCAGCATTTT.

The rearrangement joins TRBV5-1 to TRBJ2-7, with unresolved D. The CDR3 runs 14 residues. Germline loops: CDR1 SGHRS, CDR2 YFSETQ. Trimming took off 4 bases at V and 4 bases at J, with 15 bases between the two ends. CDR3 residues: CASSPTEKLYEQYF. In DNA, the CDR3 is TGCGCCAGCAGCCCGACGGAGAAATTATACGAGCAGTACTTC.

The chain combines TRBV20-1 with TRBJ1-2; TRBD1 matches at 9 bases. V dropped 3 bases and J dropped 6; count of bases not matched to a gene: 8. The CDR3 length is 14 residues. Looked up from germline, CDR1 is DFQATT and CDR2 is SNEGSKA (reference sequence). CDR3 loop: CSASRDREVHGYTF. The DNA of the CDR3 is TGCAGTGCTAGTCGGGACAGGGAGGTGCATGGCTACACCTTC.

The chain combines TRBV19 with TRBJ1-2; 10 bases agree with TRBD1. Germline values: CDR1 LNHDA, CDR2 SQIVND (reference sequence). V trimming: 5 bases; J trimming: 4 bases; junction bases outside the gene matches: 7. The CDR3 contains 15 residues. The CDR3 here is CASSPRTGGFYGYTF. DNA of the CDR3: TGTGCCAGTAGTCCCAGGACAGGGGGGTTCTATGGCTACACCTTC.

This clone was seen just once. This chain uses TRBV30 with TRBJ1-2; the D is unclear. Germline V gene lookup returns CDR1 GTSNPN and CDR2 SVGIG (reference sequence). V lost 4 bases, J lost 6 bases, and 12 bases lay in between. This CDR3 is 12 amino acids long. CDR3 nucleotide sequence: TGTGCCTGGACCTCTGGGAGCGATGGCTACACCTTC. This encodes CAWTSGSDGYTF.

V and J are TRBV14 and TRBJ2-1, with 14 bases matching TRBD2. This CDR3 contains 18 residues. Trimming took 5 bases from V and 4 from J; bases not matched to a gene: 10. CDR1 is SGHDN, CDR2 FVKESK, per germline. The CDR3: CASSARGTSGGYYNEQFF. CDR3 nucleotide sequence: TGTGCCAGCAGCGCAAGGGGGACTAGCGGGGGCTATTACAATGAGCAGTTCTTC.

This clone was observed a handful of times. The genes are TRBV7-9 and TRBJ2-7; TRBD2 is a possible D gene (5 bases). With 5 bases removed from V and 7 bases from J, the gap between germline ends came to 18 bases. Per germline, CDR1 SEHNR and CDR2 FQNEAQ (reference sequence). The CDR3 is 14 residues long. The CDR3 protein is CASSPGSKEEEQYF. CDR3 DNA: TGTGCCAGCAGCCCCGGCAGTAAGGAGGAGGAGCAGTACTTC.

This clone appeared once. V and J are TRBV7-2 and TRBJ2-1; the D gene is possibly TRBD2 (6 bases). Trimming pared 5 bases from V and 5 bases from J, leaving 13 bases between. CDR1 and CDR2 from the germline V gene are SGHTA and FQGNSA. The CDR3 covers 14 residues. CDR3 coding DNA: TGTGCCAGCAGCCTAGTGGTAGCGGACAATGAGCAGTTCTTC. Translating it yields CASSLVVADNEQFF. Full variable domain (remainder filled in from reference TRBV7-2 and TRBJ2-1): GAGVSQSPSNKVTEKGKDVELRCDPISGHTALYWYRQSLGQGLEFLIYFQGNSAPDKSGLPSDRFSAERTGGSVSTLTIQRTQQEDSAVYLCASSLVVADNEQFFGPGTRLTVL.

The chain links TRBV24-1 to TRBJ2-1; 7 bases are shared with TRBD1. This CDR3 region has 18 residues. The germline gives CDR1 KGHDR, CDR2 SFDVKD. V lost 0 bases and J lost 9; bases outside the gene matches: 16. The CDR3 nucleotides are TGTGCCACCAGTGATTTGGGGGTCGGGACAGCCCCTAATGGTGAGCAGTTCTTC. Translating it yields CATSDLGVGTAPNGEQFF.

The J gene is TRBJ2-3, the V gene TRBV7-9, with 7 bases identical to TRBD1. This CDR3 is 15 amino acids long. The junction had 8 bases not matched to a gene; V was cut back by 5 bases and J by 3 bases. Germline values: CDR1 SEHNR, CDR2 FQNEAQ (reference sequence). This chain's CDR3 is CASSAGTEFTDTQYF. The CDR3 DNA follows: TGTGCCAGCAGCGCCGGGACAGAATTTACAGATACGCAGTATTTT.

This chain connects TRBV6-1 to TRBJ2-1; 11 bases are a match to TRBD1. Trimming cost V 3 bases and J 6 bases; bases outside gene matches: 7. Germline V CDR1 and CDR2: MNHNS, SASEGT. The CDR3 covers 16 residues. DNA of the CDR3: TGTGCCAGCAGTGAGCGGGCCGGGACAGGGGGCAATGAGCAGTTCTTC. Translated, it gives CASSERAGTGGNEQFF.

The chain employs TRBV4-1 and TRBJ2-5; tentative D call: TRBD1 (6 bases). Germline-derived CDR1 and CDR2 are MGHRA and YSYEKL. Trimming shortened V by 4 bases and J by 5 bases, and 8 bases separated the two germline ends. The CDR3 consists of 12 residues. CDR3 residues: CASSPGQETQYF. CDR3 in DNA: TGCGCCAGCAGCCCCGGACAGGAGACCCAGTACTTC.

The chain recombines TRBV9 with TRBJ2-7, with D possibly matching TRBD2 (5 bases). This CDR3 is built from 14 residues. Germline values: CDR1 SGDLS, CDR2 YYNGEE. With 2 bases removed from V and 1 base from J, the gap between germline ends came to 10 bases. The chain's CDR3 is CASSVEGGSYEQYF. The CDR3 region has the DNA TGTGCCAGCAGCGTTGAAGGAGGTTCCTACGAGCAGTACTTC.

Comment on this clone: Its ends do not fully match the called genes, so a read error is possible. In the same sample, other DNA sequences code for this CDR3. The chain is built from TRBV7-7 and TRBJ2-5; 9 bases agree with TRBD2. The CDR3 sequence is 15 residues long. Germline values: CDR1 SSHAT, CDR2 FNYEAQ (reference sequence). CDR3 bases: TGTGCTAGCAGCTTAAGTAGCGGGGGACAAGAGACCCAGTACTTC. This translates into CASSLSSGGQETQYF.

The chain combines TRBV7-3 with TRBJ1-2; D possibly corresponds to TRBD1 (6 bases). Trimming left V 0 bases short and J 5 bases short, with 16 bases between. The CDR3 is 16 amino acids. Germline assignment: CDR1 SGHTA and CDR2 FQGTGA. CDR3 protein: CASSLTGANPFYGYTF. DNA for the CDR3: TGTGCCAGCAGCTTAACGGGGGCTAATCCTTTTTATGGCTACACCTTC. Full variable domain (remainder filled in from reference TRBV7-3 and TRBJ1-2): GAGVSQTPSNKVTEKGKYVELRCDPISGHTALYWYRQSLGQGPEFLIYFQGTGAADDSGLPNDRFFAVRPEGSVSTLKIQRTERGDSAVYLCASSLTGANPFYGYTFGSGTRLTVV.

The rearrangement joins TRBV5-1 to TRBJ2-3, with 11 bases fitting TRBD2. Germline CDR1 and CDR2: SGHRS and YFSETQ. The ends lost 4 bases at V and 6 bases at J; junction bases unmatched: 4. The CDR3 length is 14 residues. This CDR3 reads CASSIAGGVDTQYF. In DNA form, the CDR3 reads TGCGCCAGCAGCATAGCGGGAGGGGTCGATACGCAGTATTTT.

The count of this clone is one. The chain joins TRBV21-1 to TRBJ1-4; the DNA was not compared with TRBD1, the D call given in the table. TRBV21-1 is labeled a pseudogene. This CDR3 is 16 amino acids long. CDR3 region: CASSKEDRVSNEKLFF. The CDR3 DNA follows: TGTGCCAGCAGCAAAGAGGACAGGGTATCTAATGAAAAACTGTTTTTT.

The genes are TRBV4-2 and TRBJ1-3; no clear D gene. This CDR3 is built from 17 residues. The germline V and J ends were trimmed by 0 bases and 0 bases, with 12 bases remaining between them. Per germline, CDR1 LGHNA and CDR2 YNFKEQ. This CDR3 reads CASSQESSRSSGNTIYF. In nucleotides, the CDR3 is TGTGCCAGCAGCCAAGAGTCCAGTCGGAGCTCTGGAAACACCATATATTTT.

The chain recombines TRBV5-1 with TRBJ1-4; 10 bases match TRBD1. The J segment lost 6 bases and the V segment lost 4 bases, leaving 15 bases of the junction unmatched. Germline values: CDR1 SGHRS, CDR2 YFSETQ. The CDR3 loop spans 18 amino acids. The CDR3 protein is CASSGLGQGPQKDEKLFF. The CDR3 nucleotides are TGCGCCAGCAGCGGGTTGGGACAGGGGCCCCAAAAGGATGAAAAACTGTTTTTT.

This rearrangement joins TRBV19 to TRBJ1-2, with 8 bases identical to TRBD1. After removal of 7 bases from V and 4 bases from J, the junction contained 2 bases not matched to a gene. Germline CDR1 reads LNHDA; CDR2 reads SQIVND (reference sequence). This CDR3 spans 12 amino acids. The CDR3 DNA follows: TGTGCCAGTATGCAGGGGGCCTATGGCTACACCTTC. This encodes CASMQGAYGYTF.

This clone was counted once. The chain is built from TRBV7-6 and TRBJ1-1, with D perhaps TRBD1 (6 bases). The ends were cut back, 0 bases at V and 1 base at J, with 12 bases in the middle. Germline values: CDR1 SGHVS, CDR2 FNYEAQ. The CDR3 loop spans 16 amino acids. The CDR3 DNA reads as TGTGCCAGCAGCTTAGCGCGAGGGGACACGAACACTGAAGCTTTCTTT. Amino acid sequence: CASSLARGDTNTEAFF.